This TCR beta chain stems from a study of early T cells in non-severe SARS-CoV-2 infection. Study-level background: Sequencing was performed on bulk RNA from unsorted whole blood, leaving chains unpaired.

The V segment lost 6 bases and the J segment 5 bases; nucleotides outside the gene matches: 4. The CDR3 length is 12 residues. The germline CDR1 and CDR2 sequences are DFQATT and SNEGSKA (reference sequence). This clonotype was counted a few times. Its cognate antigen is unknown. Study-wide points: Clonotype matching in VDJdb favored anti-spike CD8 responses and did not capture private and CD4 specificities.

As part of library construction, unique molecular identifiers were attached to individual cDNA molecules. TCRdb reprocessed the 5' RACE reads via MiXCR and lists one record per CDR3 protein. The sample consists of roughly 53,000 distinct CDR3 sequences, approximately 10% of them appearing once. The rearrangement uses TRBV20-1 and TRBJ2-5, with 9 bases matching TRBD2. The sequence was collected from an adult who was a healthcare worker with PCR-confirmed SARS-CoV-2 infection or an uninfected control (not recorded which). The sample was whole blood, taken at baseline. Here the CDR3 DNA reads TGCAGTGCCAGGAGCGGGGGGGAGACCCAGTACTTC. As protein: CSARSGGETQYF.